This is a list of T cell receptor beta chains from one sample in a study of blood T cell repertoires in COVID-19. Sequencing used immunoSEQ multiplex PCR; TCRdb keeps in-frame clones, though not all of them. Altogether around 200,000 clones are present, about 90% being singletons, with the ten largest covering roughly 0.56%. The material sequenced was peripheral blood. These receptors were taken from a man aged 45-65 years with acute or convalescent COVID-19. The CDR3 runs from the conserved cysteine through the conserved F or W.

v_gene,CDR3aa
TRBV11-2,CASSFTPNYEQYF
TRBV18,CASSPSGWRRDTQYF
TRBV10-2,CASSYRDRGVNTEAFF
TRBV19,CASTMGQVGGNTIYF
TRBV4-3,CASSQEMGGGRGYTF
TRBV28,CASSLGLGERTQYF
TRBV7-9,CASSPLTNYGYTF
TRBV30,CAWSGGRRNEKLFF
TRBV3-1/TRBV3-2,CASSQTGTGAEAFF
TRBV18,CASSPPTGPGEETQYF
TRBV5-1,CASSLAGLAGNSYNEQFF
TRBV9,CASSDTGGADTQYF
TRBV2,CASRNQGSGFFF
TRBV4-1,CASSRDSGNTEAFF
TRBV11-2,CASSSRSGGSSTDTQYF
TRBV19,CASSHGTRLQETQYF
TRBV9,CASTKTGGGYTF
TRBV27,CASHPLTPAGSNNEQFF
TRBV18,CASSHGSSDSAKNIQYF
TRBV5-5,CASSRGGASNEQFF
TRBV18,CASSPGAGGYEQYF
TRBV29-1,CSVATGTGGQPQHF
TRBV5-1,CASSFRQRTSGKYEQYF
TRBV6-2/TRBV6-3,CASTPPGSNQPQHF
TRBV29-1,CSVQDGPNTEAFF
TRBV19,CASNQQGYSNQPQHF
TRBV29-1,CSVEVADRGNIQYF
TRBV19,CASTTLLQGGGNTIYF
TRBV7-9,CASSSAGSRSGELFF
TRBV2,CASVWGSGGQETQYF
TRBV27,CASSFHRGAAFF
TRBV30,CAWDGQRGSNTGELFF
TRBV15,CATSRPWDSTVAKNIQYF
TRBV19,CASSRISGTTMNTEAFF
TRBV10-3,CAISESGGARDNSPLHF
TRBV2,CASSVRGTEAFF
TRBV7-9,CASSLAGGPTGELFF
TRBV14,CASSQVFRTAGTDTQYF
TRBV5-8,CASSARVSGELFF